The 18 T cell receptor beta chains given below trace back to one sample, sequenced in a study of shared clonotypes between healthy human individuals. The repertoire was sequenced with immunoSEQ multiplex PCR; TCRdb's copy has only in-frame clones and lacks some. Found here are about 2.4 million clones, more than 80% of them singletons; the top ten hold about 0.13%. Sample: naive CD4+ T cells sorted from blood. Subset noted: CD45RA+ positively selected. These receptors were obtained from a man aged 18-30 years in good health.

Notes on this clone: Other DNA sequences in this specimen translate into the identical CDR3. The chain uses TRBV6-1 and TRBJ2-2, with D possibly TRBD1 on 6 matching bases. V shed 5 bases and J shed 0 bases, with 10 bases lying between them. The CDR3 spans 15 residues. Looked up from germline, CDR1 is MNHNS and CDR2 is SASEGT. CDR3 sequence: CASSRGTANTGELFF. The DNA for the CDR3 is TGTGCCAGCAGTAGGGGGACGGCGAACACCGGGGAGCTGTTTTTT.

V is TRBV5-5 and J is TRBJ2-3, with TRBD2 matching 8 bases. After removal of 5 bases from V and 4 bases from J, the junction contained 6 bases not matched to a gene. Looked up from germline, CDR1 is SGHKS and CDR2 is YYEKEE (reference sequence). CDR3 size: 14 residues. CDR3 in amino acids: CASSRAGVADTQYF. CDR3 bases: TGTGCCAGCAGTAGAGCGGGAGTGGCAGATACGCAGTATTTT.

There are a few counts of this clone. This chain links TRBV5-1 with TRBJ1-4; 9 bases fit TRBD1. Per the germline V gene, CDR1 is SGHRS and CDR2 is YFSETQ. V trimming: 3 bases; J trimming: 5 bases; junction bases outside the gene matches: 2. The CDR3 covers 14 residues. The CDR3 region is CASSYGTGNEKLFF. As DNA, the CDR3 is TGCGCCAGCAGCTACGGGACAGGGAATGAAAAACTGTTTTTT.

The chain joins TRBV7-2 to TRBJ1-2; a possible D gene is TRBD1 (5 bases). CDR1 is SGHTA and CDR2 is FQGNSA in the germline V gene. The CDR3 contains 13 residues. V was clipped by 5 bases and J by 4 bases, with 11 bases between them. CDR3 nucleotides: TGTGCCAGCAGCCCGGGGGACTCCTATGGCTACACCTTC. Its protein product is CASSPGDSYGYTF.

This chain connects TRBV29-1 to TRBJ2-7; 7 bases are shared with TRBD2. With 3 bases clipped from V and 1 base from J, the junction kept 3 bases outside the gene matches. The CDR3 extends over 13 amino acids. The V gene's germline CDR1 is SQVTM and CDR2 ANQGSEA. Here the CDR3 DNA reads TGCAGCGTTGACCCGGGGGGTTCCTACGAGCAGTACTTC. Its translation: CSVDPGGSYEQYF.

J is TRBJ2-7 and V is TRBV6-5; TRBD2 might be the D (6 bases). The germline gives CDR1 MNHEY, CDR2 SVGAGI. This CDR3 comprises 12 residues. The V and J ends lost 4 bases and 6 bases respectively, with 10 bases between them. The CDR3 reads CASSLGGREQYF. The CDR3 DNA follows: TGTGCCAGCAGTTTGGGGGGACGCGAGCAGTACTTC.

This chain uses TRBV7-2 with TRBJ2-5; D is ambiguous. CDR1 and CDR2 from the germline V gene are SGHTA and FQGNSA. V was clipped by 1 base and J by 5 bases, with 5 bases between them. The CDR3 is made up of 12 amino acids. CDR3 DNA: TGTGCCAGCAGCTTAGTCTGGGAGACCCAGTACTTC. Its protein is CASSLVWETQYF.

This clone was recorded once. The sample has other DNA sequences that encode this CDR3 too. The chain has TRBV16 and TRBJ2-7; TRBD1 aligns across 7 bases. Trimming at V came to 0 bases and at J to 3 bases, leaving 2 bases not matched to a gene. CDR3 length equals 14 residues. The germline V gene encodes CDR1 KGHSY and CDR2 FQNENV. CDR3 region: CASSQSRQGYEQYF. As DNA, the CDR3 is TGTGCCAGCAGCCAATCGAGACAGGGCTACGAGCAGTACTTC.

The gene calls are TRBV6-5 and TRBJ2-7; no clear D gene. CDR1 is MNHEY and CDR2 is SVGAGI in the germline V gene. This CDR3 spans 13 amino acids. V lost 7 bases, J lost 5 bases, and 15 bases lay in between. DNA for the CDR3: TGTGCCAGCACCCCCCTGTACGCCAACGAGCAGTACTTC. Protein product: CASTPLYANEQYF.

The chain employs TRBV6-6 and TRBJ2-1, with 9 bases fitting TRBD1. Germline V gene lookup returns CDR1 MNHNY and CDR2 SVGAGI (reference sequence). Unmatched junction bases numbered 9, after V lost 6 bases and J lost 9 bases. This CDR3 is built from 14 residues. Here the CDR3 DNA reads TGTGCCAGCAGACCGGGACAGGGATCTGGTGAGCAGTTCTTC. Residues: CASRPGQGSGEQFF.

The chain links TRBV30 to TRBJ1-5; D ambiguous. Per germline, CDR1 GTSNPN and CDR2 SVGIG (reference sequence). This CDR3 comprises 14 residues. Trimming stripped 4 bases from V and 0 bases from J, with 10 bases between. CDR3 sequence (DNA): TGTGCCTGGAATCCGGGAAATAGCAATCAGCCCCAGCATTTT. Protein product: CAWNPGNSNQPQHF.

V gene TRBV18 combines with J gene TRBJ2-5, with 7 bases lining up with TRBD2. CDR3 length equals 16 residues. The V and J ends lost 4 bases and 2 bases, in that order; junction bases with no gene match: 10. CDR1 and CDR2 (germline): KGHSH, LQKENI. In DNA form, the CDR3 reads TGTGCCAGCTCACAACTGGGAGGGACGGGACAAGAGACCCAGTACTTC. It specifies CASSQLGGTGQETQYF.

This sequence joins TRBV6-5 and TRBJ2-1; no definite D call. Germline V CDR1 and CDR2: MNHEY, SVGAGI. V was cut by 0 bases and J by 6 bases, with 12 bases left in between. There are 15 residues in the CDR3. The CDR3 DNA reads as TGTGCCAGCAGTTACTCCTATAGCCTCGGCAATGAGCAGTTCTTC. This gives the protein CASSYSYSLGNEQFF.

The rearrangement joins TRBV7-9 to TRBJ1-4, with no clear D. V was pared by 5 bases and J by 1 base, with 14 bases between. Germline-derived CDR1 and CDR2 are SEHNR and FQNEAQ (reference sequence). The CDR3 length is 16 residues. The CDR3 sequence: CASSPNNRRTNEKLFF. CDR3 nucleotides: TGTGCCAGCAGCCCTAACAACAGACGAACTAATGAAAAACTGTTTTTT.

This CDR3 is CASSQDEGGYYGYTF. DNA for the CDR3: TGCGCCAGCAGCCAAGATGAGGGAGGGTACTATGGCTACACCTTC. This chain joins TRBV4-3 and TRBJ1-2; D gene ambiguous. Trimming shortened V by 0 bases and J by 3 bases, and 11 bases separated the two germline ends. The length of the CDR3 is 15 residues. Germline loops: CDR1 LGHNA, CDR2 YSLEER.

The chain's CDR3 is CASSSRGQNYGYTF. The CDR3 DNA is TGTGCCAGCAGTTCCAGGGGACAGAACTATGGCTACACCTTC. This rearrangement joins TRBV6-5 to TRBJ1-2; TRBD1 matches 7 bases. The CDR3 runs to 14 residues. V was clipped by 4 bases and J by 2 bases; unmatched bases: 4. The germline V gene has CDR1 MNHEY and CDR2 SVGAGI.

This chain connects TRBV6-5 to TRBJ1-5; TRBD1 is a possible D gene (5 bases). Trimming left V 4 bases short and J 3 bases short, with 10 bases between. CDR3 length: 14 amino acids. Per the germline V gene, CDR1 is MNHEY and CDR2 is SVGAGI. The CDR3 is CASSLTALNQPQHF. For the CDR3, the DNA is TGTGCCAGCAGTTTGACAGCACTCAATCAGCCCCAGCATTTT.

The gene calls are TRBV5-8 and TRBJ1-5, with 7 positions matching TRBD1. In germline, CDR1 is SGHTS, CDR2 YDEGEE. V trimming: 4 bases; J trimming: 6 bases; junction bases outside the gene matches: 7. The CDR3 length is 14 residues. DNA for the CDR3: TGTGCCAGCAGCCTGGACAGGAACACTCAGCCCCAGCATTTT. This codes for CASSLDRNTQPQHF.